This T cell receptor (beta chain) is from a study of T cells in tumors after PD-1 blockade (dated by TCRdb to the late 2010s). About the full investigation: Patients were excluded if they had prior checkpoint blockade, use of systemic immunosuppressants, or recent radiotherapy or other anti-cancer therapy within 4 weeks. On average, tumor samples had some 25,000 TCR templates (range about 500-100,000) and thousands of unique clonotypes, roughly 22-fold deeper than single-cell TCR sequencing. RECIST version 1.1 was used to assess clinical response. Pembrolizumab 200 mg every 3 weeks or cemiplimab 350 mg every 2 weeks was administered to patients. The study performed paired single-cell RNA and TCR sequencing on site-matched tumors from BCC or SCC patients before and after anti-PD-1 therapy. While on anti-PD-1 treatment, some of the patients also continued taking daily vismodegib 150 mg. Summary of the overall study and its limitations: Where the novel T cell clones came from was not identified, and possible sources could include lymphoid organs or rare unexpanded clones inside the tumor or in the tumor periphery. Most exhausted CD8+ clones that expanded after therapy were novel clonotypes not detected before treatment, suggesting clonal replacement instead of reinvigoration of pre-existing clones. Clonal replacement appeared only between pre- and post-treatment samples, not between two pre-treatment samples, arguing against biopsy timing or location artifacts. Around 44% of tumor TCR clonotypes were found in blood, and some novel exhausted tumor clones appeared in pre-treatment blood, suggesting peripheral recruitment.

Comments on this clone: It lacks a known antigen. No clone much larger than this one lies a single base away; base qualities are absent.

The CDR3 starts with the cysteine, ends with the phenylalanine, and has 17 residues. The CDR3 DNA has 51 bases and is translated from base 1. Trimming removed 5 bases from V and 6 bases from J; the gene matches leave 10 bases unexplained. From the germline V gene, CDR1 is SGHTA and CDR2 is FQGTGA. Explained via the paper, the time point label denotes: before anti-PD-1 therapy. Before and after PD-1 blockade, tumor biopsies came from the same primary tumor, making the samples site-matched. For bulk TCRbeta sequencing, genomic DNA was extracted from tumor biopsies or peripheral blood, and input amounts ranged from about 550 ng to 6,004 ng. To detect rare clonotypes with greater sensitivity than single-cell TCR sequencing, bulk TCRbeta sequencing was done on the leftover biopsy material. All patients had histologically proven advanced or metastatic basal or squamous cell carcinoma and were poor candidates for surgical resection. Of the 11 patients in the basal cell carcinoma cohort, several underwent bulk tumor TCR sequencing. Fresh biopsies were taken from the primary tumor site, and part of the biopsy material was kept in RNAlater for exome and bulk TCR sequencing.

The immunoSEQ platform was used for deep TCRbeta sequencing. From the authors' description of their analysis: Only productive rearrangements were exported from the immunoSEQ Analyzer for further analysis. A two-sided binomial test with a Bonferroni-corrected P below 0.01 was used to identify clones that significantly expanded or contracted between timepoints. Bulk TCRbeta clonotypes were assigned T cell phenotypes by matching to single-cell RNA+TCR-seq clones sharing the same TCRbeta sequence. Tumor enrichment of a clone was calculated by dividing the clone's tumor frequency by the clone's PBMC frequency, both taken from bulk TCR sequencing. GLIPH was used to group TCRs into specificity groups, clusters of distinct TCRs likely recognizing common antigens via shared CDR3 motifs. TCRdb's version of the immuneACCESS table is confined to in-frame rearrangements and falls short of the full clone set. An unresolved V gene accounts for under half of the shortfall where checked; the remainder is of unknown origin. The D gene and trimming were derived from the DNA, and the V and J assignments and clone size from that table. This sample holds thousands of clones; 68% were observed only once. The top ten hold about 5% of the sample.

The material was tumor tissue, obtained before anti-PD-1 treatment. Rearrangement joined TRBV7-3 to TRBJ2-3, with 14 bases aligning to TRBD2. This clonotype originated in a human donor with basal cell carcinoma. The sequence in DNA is TGTGCCAGCAGCCCCCACGGACTAGCGGGGGGCGGGGATACGCAGTATTTT. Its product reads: CASSPHGLAGGGDTQYF.